The entry below gives a single TCR beta chain sequence along with its context. Its antigen is not identified. The CDR3 consists of 16 residues. These data belong to a study of cytomegalovirus exposure and HLA in healthy donors. Turning to the study itself: A later analysis reported the approximately 120 validation repertoires used the same platform as the roughly 670 first-cohort repertoires.

Assay used: immunoSEQ multiplex PCR; TCRdb lists only in-frame clones, some missing. The profile covers about 160,000 clones, with about 95% appearing a single time and roughly 0.83% taken by the ten largest. The study's findings and limits: Researchers catalogued under 200 TCR beta chains as cytomegalovirus-associated.

Separate from the roughly 700-subject first cohort was the roughly 130-subject validation cohort, to which the donors belonged. This TCR was recovered from a woman aged 18-29 years in good health and CMV-seronegative. The sample taken for sequencing was PBMCs. The chain couples TRBV21-1 to TRBJ2-1; TRBD2, the D gene given by the table, was not confirmed from the DNA. TRBV21-1 is classified as a pseudogene. CDR3 DNA: TGTGCCAGCAGCAAACCTAGCGGGGGCCTTTACAATGAGCAGTTCTTC. Protein product: CASSKPSGGLYNEQFF.